This is a list of T cell receptor beta chains from one sample in a study of T cell responses to AZD1222 COVID-19 vaccine. The table came from immunoSEQ multiplex PCR; TCRdb's copy has only in-frame clones and leaves some out. The table shows 130,000 to 150,000 clones, with about 92% occurring only once. The sample in question was peripheral blood, obtained after recovery from COVID-19. These receptors all stem from an adult who had recovered from COVID-19. CDR3s include the opening cysteine and the closing phenylalanine or tryptophan. Each record gives: CDR3 protein, CDR3 DNA, V gene, J gene, clone size, D gene. The D gene is left open where the match is weak. Size is stated for part of the rows, as once, few or many counts, or as a class when the clone is expanded.

CASSFLRDRGPGNQPQHF	TGTGCCAGCAGCTTCTTACGGGACAGGGGACCTGGCAATCAGCCCCAGCATTTT	TRBV7-9	TRBJ1-5	.	TRBD1
CASSQEGGRGSATLSGELFF	TGTGCCAGCAGCCAAGAGGGTGGAAGGGGGAGCGCTACCCTCAGCGGGGAGCTGTTTTTT	TRBV3-1/TRBV3-2	TRBJ2-2	.	.
CASSLEGGSGNTIYF	TGCGCCAGCAGCTTGGAAGGGGGCTCTGGAAACACCATATATTTT	TRBV5-1	TRBJ1-3	.	.
CASSPRTGYEQYF	TGTGCCAGCTCACCGCGGACAGGGTACGAGCAGTACTTC	TRBV18	TRBJ2-7	.	TRBD1
CASSRVYNEQFF	TGTGCCAGCTCGCGAGTCTACAATGAGCAGTTCTTC	TRBV6-5	TRBJ2-1	.	.
CATNPQGIRVVSQPQHF	TGTGCCACCAACCCACAGGGGATAAGAGTAGTTAGTCAGCCCCAGCATTTT	TRBV7-6	TRBJ1-5	.	TRBD1
CASSDGRQDAEIQYF	TGTGCCAGCAGTGATGGCCGACAGGACGCCGAAATTCAGTACTTC	TRBV6-2/TRBV6-3	TRBJ2-5	.	.
CASSFGLAGDYEQYF	TGTGCCAGCAGTTTTGGTCTAGCGGGAGACTACGAGCAGTACTTC	TRBV27	TRBJ2-7	.	TRBD2
CASSPNVPWAAGNTIYF	TGTGCCAGCTCACCAAACGTCCCATGGGCCGCTGGAAACACCATATATTTT	TRBV18	TRBJ1-3	.	.
CASSYSSGMGYGYTF	TGTGCCAGCAGTTACTCATCGGGTATGGGGTATGGCTACACCTTC	TRBV6-5	TRBJ1-2	once	.
CASSPGHPGPYNYGYTF	TGTGCCAGCAGCCCCGGACACCCGGGGCCTTATAACTATGGCTACACCTTC	TRBV28	TRBJ1-2	.	.
CASSQGTGDDTF	TGTGCCAGCAGCCAAGGCACAGGAGATGACACCTTC	TRBV3-1/TRBV3-2	TRBJ1-2	.	.
CATQGNHDTQYF	TGTGCCACCCAGGGTAATCATGATACGCAGTATTTT	TRBV24-1	TRBJ2-3	.	.
CASSPRQTGSGNTIYF	TGTGCCAGCAGCCCAAGACAGACAGGCTCAGGCAACACCATATATTTT	TRBV3-1/TRBV3-2	TRBJ1-3	.	.
CASSPGREAFF	TGTGCCAGCAGTCCCGGACGCGAAGCTTTCTTT	TRBV6-5	TRBJ1-1	.	.
CASSYSGDSRYGYTF	TGTGCCAGCAGTTACTCGGGGGACAGCCGCTATGGCTACACCTTC	TRBV6-6	TRBJ1-2	.	TRBD1
CASSFRDSITDTQYF	TGTGCCAGCAGCTTCAGGGACTCAATCACAGATACGCAGTATTTT	TRBV11-2	TRBJ2-3	.	.
CAISEGQGAEGYTF	TGTGCCATCAGTGAGGGACAGGGGGCGGAGGGCTACACCTTC	TRBV10-3	TRBJ1-2	once	TRBD1
CASNNPGQPQHF	TGTGCCAGTAATAACCCAGGTCAGCCCCAGCATTTT	TRBV19	TRBJ1-5	once	.
CASSDETGTSADTDNEQFF	TGTGCCAGCAGCGATGAAACCGGGACTAGCGCCGATACGGATAATGAGCAGTTCTTC	TRBV5-5	TRBJ2-1	.	TRBD2
CASSRRGEDTEAFF	TGTGCCAGCAGCCGTAGGGGAGAGGACACTGAAGCTTTCTTT	TRBV7-9	TRBJ1-1	.	.
CAWSVKQRPYGYTF	TGTGCCTGGAGTGTCAAACAGCGACCCTATGGCTACACCTTC	TRBV30	TRBJ1-2	.	.
CASSSLSDGQETQYF	TGCGCCAGCAGCTCGCTGTCGGATGGCCAAGAGACCCAGTACTTC	TRBV5-1	TRBJ2-5	.	.